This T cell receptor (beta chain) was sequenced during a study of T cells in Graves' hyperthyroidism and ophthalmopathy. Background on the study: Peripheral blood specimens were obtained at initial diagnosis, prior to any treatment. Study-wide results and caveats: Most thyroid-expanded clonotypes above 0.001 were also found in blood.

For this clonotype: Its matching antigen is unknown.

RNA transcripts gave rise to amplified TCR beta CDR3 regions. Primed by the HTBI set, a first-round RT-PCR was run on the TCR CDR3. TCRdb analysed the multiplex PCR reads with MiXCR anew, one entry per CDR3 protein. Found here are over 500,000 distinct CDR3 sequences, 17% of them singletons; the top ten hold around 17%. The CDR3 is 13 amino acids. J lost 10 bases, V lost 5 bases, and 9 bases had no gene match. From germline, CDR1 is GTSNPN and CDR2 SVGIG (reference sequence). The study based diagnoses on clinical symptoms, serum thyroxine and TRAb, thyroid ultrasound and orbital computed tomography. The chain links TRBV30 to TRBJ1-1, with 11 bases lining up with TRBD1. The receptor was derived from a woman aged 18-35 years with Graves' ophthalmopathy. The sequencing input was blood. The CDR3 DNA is TGTGCCTGGGGGACAGGGGGAACCCCCCTAGCTTTCTTT. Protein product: CAWGTGGTPLAFF. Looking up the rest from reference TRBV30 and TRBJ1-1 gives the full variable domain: SQTIHQWPATLVQPVGSPLSLECTVEGTSNPNLYWYRQAAGRGLQLLFYSVGIGQISSEVPQNLSASRPQDRQFILSSKKLLLSDSGFYLCAWGTGGTPLAFFGQGTRLTVV.